A single sample is the source of the 28 T cell receptor beta chains below, sequenced in a study of shared clonotypes between healthy human individuals. Positively selected for CCR7, the CD45RO-negative cells used as naive CD8 cells excluded terminally differentiated effector memory CD45RA+ cells. Sequencing used immunoSEQ multiplex PCR; TCRdb keeps in-frame clones, though not all of them. The sample lists some 1,900,000 clones; approximately 94% were seen once. The sequenced material came from naive CD8+ T cells sorted from blood. All receptors come from a man in his late teens or twenties in good health.

CDR3 coding DNA: TGTGCCTTCGACAGGGCCTACGGGGAGCTGTTTTTT. This translates into CAFDRAYGELFF. The chain recombines TRBV30 with TRBJ2-2; 7 bases map to TRBD1. Germline CDR1 and CDR2: GTSNPN and SVGIG (reference sequence). This CDR3 is built from 12 residues. V was pared by 7 bases and J by 7 bases, with 6 bases of the junction left unmatched.

The chain couples TRBV6-1 to TRBJ2-7; D is tentatively TRBD1 or TRBD2 (6 bases each). The CDR3 extends over 15 amino acids. The V gene's germline CDR1 is MNHNS and CDR2 SASEGT. V was trimmed by 6 bases and J by 3 bases, leaving 18 bases between them. CDR3 loop: CASRMELGGLYEQYF. The CDR3 nucleotides are TGTGCCAGCAGAATGGAACTAGGGGGGCTCTACGAGCAGTACTTC.

The chain recombines TRBV7-9 with TRBJ1-2, with a weak D call TRBD1 (5 bases). CDR3 length: 15 residues. V lost 5 bases and J 5 bases, leaving 18 bases between the germline ends. CDR1 is SEHNR and CDR2 is FQNEAQ in the germline V gene (reference sequence). The CDR3 loop reads CASSRDPGDEYGYTF. Written as DNA, the CDR3 is TGTGCCAGCAGCCGGGACCCTGGAGATGAATATGGCTACACCTTC.

The rearrangement links TRBV15 to TRBJ2-7; possible D gene TRBD2, 6 bases. The germline V gene has CDR1 LNHNV and CDR2 YYDKDF (reference sequence). The V end was cut by 3 bases, the J end by 2 bases, with 14 bases between. This CDR3 comprises 15 residues. The CDR3 here is CATSSSPGLAYEQYF. CDR3 bases: TGTGCCACCAGCAGCTCCCCGGGACTTGCCTACGAGCAGTACTTC.

The chain links TRBV6-5 to TRBJ1-6, with 7 bases lining up with TRBD1. The CDR3 contains 15 residues. V was pared by 5 bases and J by 1 base, with 2 bases of the junction left unmatched. Germline lookup yields CDR1 MNHEY and CDR2 SVGAGI. The CDR3 is CASSPRGSYNSPLHF. In nucleotides, the CDR3 is TGTGCCAGCAGTCCCAGGGGGTCCTATAATTCACCCCTCCACTTT.

About this clone itself: Other DNA sequences in this sample translate to the same CDR3. V and J are TRBV4-1 and TRBJ2-2; D possibly corresponds to TRBD1 (6 bases). CDR1 and CDR2 from the germline V gene are MGHRA and YSYEKL. Deletions cut 1 base from V and 2 bases from J, with 8 bases between. This CDR3 spans 15 amino acids. The CDR3 loop is CASSQGTVNTGELFF. The CDR3 DNA sequence: TGCGCCAGCAGCCAAGGGACAGTAAACACCGGGGAGCTGTTTTTT.

The rearrangement joins TRBV15 to TRBJ2-7; D call uncertain. The V end lost 5 bases, the J end lost 2 bases, and 13 bases lay between the germline ends. Germline V CDR1 and CDR2: LNHNV, YYDKDF (reference sequence). This CDR3 has 14 amino acids. The CDR3 protein is CATSFDQSTYEQYF. The CDR3, as DNA: TGTGCCACCAGCTTCGACCAGTCCACCTACGAGCAGTACTTC.

The genes are TRBV4-1 and TRBJ2-6; 9 nucleotides agree with TRBD1. Germline values: CDR1 MGHRA, CDR2 YSYEKL. With V trimmed by 1 base and J by 2 bases, 6 bases remained unmatched. The CDR3 has 18 amino acids. CDR3 region: CASSQVGGQGAGANVLTF. Written as DNA, the CDR3 is TGCGCCAGCAGCCAAGTAGGGGGACAGGGAGCTGGGGCCAACGTCCTGACTTTC.

Concerning this clone: This sample includes further DNA sequences coding for the same CDR3. This rearrangement joins TRBV30 to TRBJ2-7; no definite D call. CDR1 and CDR2 from the germline V gene are GTSNPN and SVGIG (reference sequence). CDR3 length: 12 amino acids. Trimming took off 0 bases at V and 3 bases at J, with 6 bases between the two ends. In nucleotides, the CDR3 is TGTGCCTGGAGTGTATACGGCTACGAGCAGTACTTC. Translation gives CAWSVYGYEQYF.

Worth noting for this clone: Other nucleotide sequences in the sample specify the same CDR3. The V gene is TRBV27, the J gene TRBJ2-2; 8 bases align to TRBD1. Germline values: CDR1 MNHEY, CDR2 SMNVEV (reference sequence). This CDR3 is 15 amino acids long. Unmatched junction bases numbered 13, after V lost 9 bases and J lost 7 bases. In DNA form, the CDR3 reads TGTGCCAGTTCCCTTTCAGGGGGCGCCGGCGGGGAGCTGTTTTTT. Its protein product is CASSLSGGAGGELFF.

V and J are TRBV6-1 and TRBJ2-7; D gene unclear. The CDR3 consists of 15 residues. Between the trimmed V and J ends, which lost 4 bases and 2 bases, there was a span of 15 bases. Looked up from germline, CDR1 is MNHNS and CDR2 is SASEGT. The DNA of the CDR3 is TGTGCCAGCAGTGTTGAATCGACAAACCCCTACGAGCAGTACTTC. As protein: CASSVESTNPYEQYF.

The chain uses TRBV28 and TRBJ1-3; no definite D call. Trimming shortened V by 3 bases and J by 0 bases, and 9 bases separated the two germline ends. The germline CDR1 and CDR2 sequences are MDHEN and SYDVKM. This CDR3 comprises 15 residues. The CDR3 sequence: CASSLNSLSGNTIYF. In DNA form, the CDR3 reads TGTGCCAGCAGTTTGAACAGCCTCTCTGGAAACACCATATATTTT.

The V and J genes are TRBV6-1 and TRBJ1-5; D ambiguous. In germline, CDR1 is MNHNS, CDR2 SASEGT. Trimming left V 4 bases short and J 4 bases short, with 14 bases between. This CDR3 spans 15 amino acids. The CDR3 sequence: CASSVSVAGNQPQHF. The CDR3 region has the DNA TGTGCCAGCAGTGTATCAGTGGCAGGTAATCAGCCCCAGCATTTT.

J is TRBJ2-5 and V is TRBV27, with TRBD2 identical over 8 bases. The CDR3 covers 18 residues. Germline CDR1 MNHEY, CDR2 SMNVEV (reference sequence). Trimming cost V 5 bases and J 1 base; bases outside gene matches: 15. The CDR3 is CASSPTPPGAGVQETQYF. In DNA, the CDR3 is TGTGCCAGCAGTCCTACCCCCCCGGGAGCGGGGGTCCAAGAGACCCAGTACTTC.

This chain links TRBV4-1 with TRBJ2-7; D is undetermined. Per the germline V gene, CDR1 is MGHRA and CDR2 is YSYEKL. The CDR3 length is 15 residues. The germline V and J ends were trimmed by 0 bases and 2 bases, with 11 bases remaining between them. The DNA for the CDR3 is TGCGCCAGCAGCCAAGATGGAAACGGAGCCTACGAGCAGTACTTC. Protein: CASSQDGNGAYEQYF.

In this sample, this clone turned up once. V and J are TRBV5-4 and TRBJ2-3; the match to TRBD2 covers 9 bases. The germline V gene has CDR1 SGHNT and CDR2 YYREEE (reference sequence). This CDR3 is built from 17 residues. After removal of 0 bases from V and 5 bases from J, the junction contained 10 bases not matched to a gene. CDR3 amino acids: CASSLAFASGDKDTQYF. CDR3 in DNA: TGTGCCAGCAGCTTGGCCTTTGCTAGCGGGGATAAAGATACGCAGTATTTT.

To note about this clone: Distinct nucleotide sequences in the sample also encode this CDR3. The J gene is TRBJ2-7, the V gene TRBV27; possibly TRBD2 for D (6 bases). The ends were cut back, 0 bases at V and 4 bases at J, with 7 bases in the middle. The CDR3 is 13 amino acids. The germline CDR1 and CDR2 sequences are MNHEY and SMNVEV (reference sequence). Here the CDR3 DNA reads TGTGCCAGCAGTTTATCGGAGGGGTACGAGCAGTACTTC. Translating gives CASSLSEGYEQYF.

V gene TRBV5-8 combines with J gene TRBJ2-1; D may be TRBD1 (6 bases). V gave up 2 bases and J gave up 6 bases, with 9 bases separating them. CDR1 is SGHTS, CDR2 YDEGEE, per germline. This CDR3 is built from 13 residues. As DNA, the CDR3 is TGTGCCAGCAGCTTTAAAGGGGGCAATGAGCAGTTCTTC. It encodes CASSFKGGNEQFF.

The rearrangement links TRBV5-1 to TRBJ2-1; possibly TRBD2 for D (6 bases). This CDR3 has 16 residues. Trimming took 4 bases from V and 7 from J, leaving 21 bases between them. Germline CDR1 SGHRS, CDR2 YFSETQ. In DNA form, the CDR3 reads TGCGCCAGCAGCACCATGAACGGAGTAGGAGGGAATGAGCAGTTCTTC. Translating gives CASSTMNGVGGNEQFF.

The chain combines TRBV4-1 with TRBJ2-7; the match to TRBD2 covers 9 bases. Germline CDR1 and CDR2: MGHRA and YSYEKL. The CDR3 is 16 amino acids. Unmatched junction bases numbered 6, after V lost 1 base and J lost 2 bases. CDR3 coding DNA: TGCGCCAGCAGCCAAGCCTTAGCGGGAGCCGCCTACGAGCAGTACTTC. Its protein product is CASSQALAGAAYEQYF.

The V gene is TRBV5-6, the J gene TRBJ1-6; TRBD1 matches at 10 bases. The J segment lost 5 bases and the V segment lost 4 bases, leaving 6 bases of the junction unmatched. The germline CDR1 and CDR2 sequences are SGHDT and YYEEEE. The CDR3 covers 16 residues. The CDR3 nucleotides are TGTGCCAGCAGCCCTAGACAGGGGGCGGATAATTCACCCCTCCACTTT. Translating it yields CASSPRQGADNSPLHF.

The chain has TRBV13 and TRBJ1-2, with a possible D match to TRBD1 (5 bases). V was shortened by 6 bases and J by 1 base, with 15 bases between the two germline ends. In germline, CDR1 is PRHDT, CDR2 FYEKMQ (reference sequence). CDR3 length: 15 amino acids. Written as DNA, the CDR3 is TGTGCCAGCAGTCCCGGCAGGGATGGTAACTATGGCTACACCTTC. This translates into CASSPGRDGNYGYTF.

The rearrangement joins TRBV6-5 to TRBJ2-3; the D is unclear. This CDR3 has 13 residues. V was pared by 1 base and J by 8 bases, with 10 bases between. Germline CDR1 reads MNHEY; CDR2 reads SVGAGI. The CDR3 bases are TGTGCCAGCAGTTACTTCGACGGATTTACGCAGTATTTT. Amino acids: CASSYFDGFTQYF.

With respect to this clone: Other DNA sequences from this sample encode an identical CDR3 as well. The chain couples TRBV7-3 to TRBJ2-5; D is unclear. CDR1 is SGHTA, CDR2 FQGTGA, per germline. This CDR3 has 13 amino acids. V was cut by 1 base and J by 5 bases, with 8 bases left in between. The CDR3 DNA follows: TGTGCCAGCAGCTTAAACTCGGGCGAGACCCAGTACTTC. Translated: CASSLNSGETQYF.

The rearrangement links TRBV29-1 to TRBJ1-1; D perhaps matches TRBD1 (5 bases). Germline CDR1 SQVTM, CDR2 ANQGSEA. The CDR3 is 11 amino acids. V was pared by 6 bases and J by 5 bases, with 10 bases between. CDR3 DNA sequence: TGCAGCGTCGCCCAGGGTACTGAAGCTTTCTTT. It encodes CSVAQGTEAFF.

The chain carries TRBV19 and TRBJ2-1; TRBD1 might be the D (6 bases). Germline loops: CDR1 LNHDA, CDR2 SQIVND (reference sequence). The CDR3 has 15 amino acids. The V and J ends lost 1 base and 10 bases respectively, with 17 bases between them. CDR3 nucleotides: TGTGCCAGTAGTATAGTGGAGGACAGACCTCCGGAGCAGTTCTTC. It encodes CASSIVEDRPPEQFF.

V usage is TRBV4-1 and J usage is TRBJ1-5; TRBD1 is a possible D gene (5 bases). Germline V CDR1 and CDR2: MGHRA, YSYEKL. The CDR3 consists of 16 residues. V gave up 1 base and J gave up 3 bases, with 13 bases separating them. CDR3: CASSQGPGPNNQPQHF. CDR3 coding DNA: TGCGCCAGCAGCCAAGGACCAGGGCCAAACAATCAGCCCCAGCATTTT.

J is TRBJ2-1 and V is TRBV19; 11 nucleotides agree with TRBD2. CDR1 LNHDA and CDR2 SQIVND come from the germline V gene (reference sequence). The trim removed 5 bases at V and 1 base at J, leaving 13 bases unmatched. The CDR3 sequence is 19 residues long. In DNA, the CDR3 is TGTGCCAGTAGTGCCTCCGGGACTAGCGGAAAAGAGTCCTACAATGAGCAGTTCTTC. This gives the protein CASSASGTSGKESYNEQFF.